The entry below describes one T cell receptor (beta chain). This sample stems from a study of blood T cell repertoires in COVID-19. Study at large: The study drew acute and convalescent COVID-19 samples from the United States, Italy and Spain.

The authors' processing: Amplification from reference gene primers served as the basis for estimated nucleated cell counts. The protocol was immunoSEQ multiplex PCR, while the TCRdb copy is restricted to in-frame clones and leaves out a portion. The V and J calls and clone size were taken over from that table, and D and trimming were inferred from the DNA. Among about 47,000 clones, less than 90% were seen once, and the ten largest hold more than 1.5%. Trimming removed 5 bases at V and 7 bases at J, with 18 bases between. CDR1 and CDR2 from the germline V gene are SGHAT and FQNNGV. This CDR3 is 16 amino acids long.

This rearrangement joins TRBV11-2 to TRBJ1-6; tentative D call: TRBD1 (5 bases). Sequencing was done on a sample of peripheral blood. The clonotype was recovered from a man aged 50 to 59 with acute or convalescent COVID-19. CDR3 bases: TGTGCCAGCAGCCCAGGGATAACGCCCCTCAATTCACCCCTCCACTTT. It is translated as CASSPGITPLNSPLHF.